This passage covers 15 T cell receptor beta chains from one sample sequenced in a study of a mutant IDH1 vaccine in newly diagnosed glioma. The method was immunoSEQ multiplex PCR; TCRdb's version includes in-frame clones alone and lacks a portion of them. This table has tens of thousands of clones, around 78% appearing once. Specified time point: week 35, safety follow-up. Alongside topical imiquimod, each dose of vaccine comprised 300 ug of mutant IDH1 20-mer peptide. Which antigens these TCRs recognize remains unknown. The sequences come from PBMCs, collected from a glioma patient whose treatment included an IDH1 peptide vaccine. The origin of the receptors is a man aged 35-49 years with glioma.

This rearrangement joins TRBV5-1 to TRBJ2-3, with TRBD2 matching 8 bases. Germline CDR1 reads SGHRS; CDR2 reads YFSETQ. The CDR3 has 16 amino acids. V shed 7 bases and J 2 bases; nucleotides not matched to a gene: 12. The DNA of the CDR3 is TGCGCCAGCGCCCGGAGCGGGAGCTTAGACACAGATACGCAGTATTTT. Its protein is CASARSGSLDTDTQYF.

This clone was detected a few times. The chain couples TRBV27 to TRBJ2-1; 7 nucleotides line up with TRBD1. After removal of 6 bases from V and 5 bases from J, the junction contained 1 base not matched to a gene. Per germline, CDR1 MNHEY and CDR2 SMNVEV (reference sequence). This CDR3 comprises 12 residues. The CDR3 coding sequence is TGTGCCAGCAGCGGGACAGACAATGAGCAGTTCTTC. Translation: CASSGTDNEQFF.

Comments on this clone: At one of its ends the junction is not consistent with the germline gene, which may arise from a read error. The V call is TRBV7-2, the J call TRBJ2-7, with 15 bases aligning to TRBD2. This CDR3 is 15 amino acids long. Germline V gene sequence: CDR1 SGHTA, CDR2 FQGNSA. The CDR3 is CASSLGGLAGGRHDF. In DNA form, the CDR3 reads TGTGCCAGCAGTCTAGGGGGACTAGCGGGAGGCCGACATGACTTC.

The chain employs TRBV4-1 and TRBJ2-1; 9 bases agree with TRBD1. CDR3 length: 16 residues. Per germline, CDR1 MGHRA and CDR2 YSYEKL. The ends lost 1 base at V and 7 bases at J; junction bases unmatched: 8. The CDR3 loop is CASSQGPGTGQNEQFF. The DNA of the CDR3 is TGCGCCAGCAGCCAAGGACCCGGGACAGGGCAAAATGAGCAGTTCTTC.

The chain has TRBV7-4 and TRBJ2-7; 8 nucleotides match TRBD1. CDR1 and CDR2 (germline): SGHVT, SQSDAQ. V shed 2 bases, J shed 4 bases, and the junction held 13 bases outside the gene matches. This CDR3 is 17 amino acids long. The CDR3: CASSLCPYRDRGYEQYF. CDR3 nucleotide sequence: TGTGCCAGCAGCTTATGCCCATATCGAGACAGGGGTTACGAGCAGTACTTC.

V is TRBV19 and J is TRBJ1-5; perhaps TRBD1 as D (6 bases). The length of the CDR3 is 13 residues. Germline assignment: CDR1 LNHDA and CDR2 SQIVND (reference sequence). Trimming left V 7 bases short and J 4 bases short, with 11 bases between. The CDR3: CASTGQPNQPQHF. CDR3 in DNA: TGTGCCAGTACCGGACAGCCAAATCAGCCCCAGCATTTT.

This clone was observed a single time. V and J are TRBV7-2 and TRBJ2-5, with D possibly TRBD2 on 6 matching bases. From germline, CDR1 is SGHTA and CDR2 FQGNSA. Trimming removed 1 base from V and 5 bases from J, with 14 bases in between. This CDR3 contains 15 residues. CDR3 region: CASSLGPGEEETQYF. Written as DNA, the CDR3 is TGTGCCAGCAGCTTAGGCCCGGGAGAGGAGGAGACCCAGTACTTC.

The chain joins TRBV5-8 to TRBJ1-1; D ambiguous. Trimming took off 4 bases at V and 1 base at J, with 8 bases between the two ends. The germline gives CDR1 SGHTS, CDR2 YDEGEE. The CDR3 totals 13 residues. CDR3 sequence reads: CASSLSKNTEAFF. CDR3 nucleotides: TGTGCCAGCAGCCTCTCTAAGAACACTGAAGCTTTCTTT.

This clone has a handful of counts. The chain recombines TRBV19 with TRBJ1-4, with a tentative D call TRBD1 (6 bases). Per the germline V gene, CDR1 is LNHDA and CDR2 is SQIVND (reference sequence). The V gene lost 6 bases and the J gene lost 8 bases, with 16 bases spanning the gap. CDR3 length equals 14 residues. CDR3 bases: TGTGCCAGTAGCGTACAGGGACTTGACGAAAAACTGTTTTTT. The encoded protein is CASSVQGLDEKLFF.

The CDR3 protein is CASSMGYTEAFF. CDR3 in DNA: TGTGCCAGTAGTATGGGGTACACTGAAGCTTTCTTT. The V call is TRBV19, the J call TRBJ1-1; D uncertain. CDR3 length: 12 residues. Trimming cost V 3 bases and J 3 bases, with 5 bases left between them. CDR1 is LNHDA, CDR2 SQIVND, per germline (reference sequence).

The J gene is TRBJ2-5, the V gene TRBV4-1, with 7 nucleotides matching TRBD2. J gave up 4 bases and V 0 bases, and 2 bases lay outside the gene matches. The length of the CDR3 is 14 residues. Germline V CDR1 and CDR2: MGHRA, YSYEKL. This CDR3 reads CASSQDWGGETQYF. CDR3 in DNA: TGCGCCAGCAGCCAAGATTGGGGGGGAGAGACCCAGTACTTC.

The rearrangement uses TRBV28 and TRBJ1-1; 9 bases are shared with TRBD1. Per the germline V gene, CDR1 is MDHEN and CDR2 is SYDVKM. Trimming removed 5 bases from V and 7 bases from J; junction bases left unmatched: 5. The CDR3 is 13 residues long. The DNA of the CDR3 is TGTGCCAGCAGTCTACTGACAGGGGGTGAAGCTTTCTTT. This codes for CASSLLTGGEAFF.

The V call is TRBV7-6, the J call TRBJ2-1; 11 bases match TRBD2. The CDR3 runs 17 residues. Looked up from germline, CDR1 is SGHVS and CDR2 is FNYEAQ. V lost 5 bases and J lost 4; bases outside the gene matches: 10. This chain's CDR3 is CASSNPYSSGRYNEQFF. DNA of the CDR3: TGTGCCAGCAGCAACCCCTATTCTAGCGGGAGGTACAATGAGCAGTTCTTC.

This clone turned up a few times. This rearrangement joins TRBV11-3 to TRBJ1-1; unclear D gene. The CDR3 covers 12 residues. Between the trimmed V and J ends, which lost 2 bases and 3 bases, there was a span of 4 bases. Germline V CDR1 and CDR2: SGHNT, YENEEA. The CDR3 sequence: CASSLSDTEAFF. In nucleotides, the CDR3 is TGTGCCAGCAGCTTATCAGACACTGAAGCTTTCTTT.

This clone was observed once. The chain links TRBV19 to TRBJ2-2; no clear D gene. CDR1 is LNHDA and CDR2 is SQIVND in the germline V gene (reference sequence). The CDR3 extends over 11 amino acids. V lost 9 bases to trimming and J lost 6 bases, with 8 bases between them. The CDR3 reads CASQRAGELFF. The CDR3 nucleotides read TGTGCCAGCCAAAGGGCCGGGGAGCTGTTTTTT.